This record looks at one T cell receptor (beta chain) sequence and its context. Its matching antigen is unknown. In TCRdb, the reads were re-called with MiXCR into one record per CDR3 protein. There are hundreds of thousands of distinct CDR3 sequences in the sample; 35% to 40% occur only once, and under 3% lies in the top ten. These data originate in a study of T cell repertoires in cytomegalovirus infection. Study-level background: TCR beta signatures that were public indicated CMV infection and matching HLA type.

The CDR3 extends over 11 amino acids. The germline CDR1 and CDR2 sequences are DFQATT and SNEGSKA (reference sequence). The V gene lost 1 base and the J gene lost 8 bases, with 8 bases spanning the gap. Regarding the study as a whole: Ex vivo, HLA-C-restricted CMV-specific TCR beta clonotypes prevailed over the rest of the response. Frequencies of public TCR beta families were cumulated, and this identified carriers of CMV plus the relevant HLA.

The genes are TRBV20-1 and TRBJ1-2; no clear D gene. This receptor was taken from a human donor in good health (CMV status not recorded). Some clones in this sample may be carry-over from other donors' samples. The sequencing input was PBMCs. The CDR3 here is CSARVPGGYTF. DNA for the CDR3: TGCAGTGCTAGAGTCCCGGGAGGCTACACCTTC.